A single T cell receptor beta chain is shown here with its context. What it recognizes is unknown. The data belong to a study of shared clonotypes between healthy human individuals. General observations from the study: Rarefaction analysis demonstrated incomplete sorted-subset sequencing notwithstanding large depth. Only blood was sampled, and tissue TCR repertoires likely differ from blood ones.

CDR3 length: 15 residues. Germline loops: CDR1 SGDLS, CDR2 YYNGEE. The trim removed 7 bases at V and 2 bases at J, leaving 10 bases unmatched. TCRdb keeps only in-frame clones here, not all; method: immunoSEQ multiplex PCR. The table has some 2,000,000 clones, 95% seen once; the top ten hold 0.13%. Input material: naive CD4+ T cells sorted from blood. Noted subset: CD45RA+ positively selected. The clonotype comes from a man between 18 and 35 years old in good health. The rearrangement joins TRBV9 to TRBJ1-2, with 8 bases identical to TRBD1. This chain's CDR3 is CASGSPGGGNYGYTF. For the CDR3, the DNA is TGTGCCAGCGGATCGCCAGGGGGCGGAAACTATGGCTACACCTTC.